Each of the 10 T cell receptor beta chains below was sequenced from the same sample in a study of OX40 agonist ivuxolimab in advanced cancers. Clones were sequenced by immunoSEQ multiplex PCR, and TCRdb holds only the in-frame ones, with some missing. Of under 95,000 clones in the sample, 93% are singletons; the top ten hold about 6.6%. The source was CD4+ or CD8+ T cells sorted from blood, collected in a trial of the OX40 agonist ivuxolimab. The source is an adult with an advanced solid tumor such as melanoma, head and neck, liver or kidney cancer.

The chain is built from TRBV7-2 and TRBJ2-1; D could derive from TRBD1 or TRBD2 (5 bases each). V was trimmed by 0 bases and J by 8 bases, leaving 14 bases between them. There are 15 residues in the CDR3. Per the germline V gene, CDR1 is SGHTA and CDR2 is FQGNSA. CDR3 sequence reads: CASSLAQGPQDEQFF. CDR3 bases: TGTGCCAGCAGCTTAGCGCAGGGACCACAGGATGAGCAGTTCTTC.

The rearrangement links TRBV7-8 to TRBJ2-7, with TRBD2 identical over 9 bases. This CDR3 contains 15 residues. J gave up 7 bases and V 0 bases, and 7 bases lay outside the gene matches. The V gene's germline CDR1 is SGHVS and CDR2 FQNEAQ. CDR3 loop: CASSLAPSGMYEQYF. CDR3 nucleotides: TGTGCCAGCAGCTTAGCGCCTAGCGGGATGTATGAGCAGTACTTC.

This clone was seen only once. The chain links TRBV2 to TRBJ2-2, with 14 bases lining up with TRBD2. CDR1 is SNHLY and CDR2 is FYNNEI in the germline V gene. This CDR3 has 17 residues. The V gene end was trimmed by 6 bases and the J gene end by 2 bases; junction bases not matched to a gene: 5. The CDR3 DNA is TGTGCCAGCAGGGTGACTAGCGGGGGGGTTAACACCGGGGAGCTGTTTTTT. Protein sequence: CASRVTSGGVNTGELFF. Variable domain in full (rest from reference TRBV2 and TRBJ2-2): EPEVTQTPSHQVTQMGQEVILRCVPISNHLYFYWYRQILGQKVEFLVSFYNNEISEKSEIFDDQFSVERPDGSNFTLKIRSTKLEDSAMYFCASRVTSGGVNTGELFFGEGSRLTVL.

The chain is built from TRBV5-1 and TRBJ2-1; D is possibly TRBD1 or TRBD2 (6 bases each). Per the germline V gene, CDR1 is SGHRS and CDR2 is YFSETQ. Trimming cost V 3 bases and J 0 bases, with 10 bases left between them. This CDR3 region has 15 residues. CDR3 sequence (DNA): TGCGCCAGCAGCTACGGGGGCAGCTCCTACAATGAGCAGTTCTTC. Protein product: CASSYGGSSYNEQFF.

This chain links TRBV10-1 with TRBJ2-7, with TRBD2 matching 9 bases. The CDR3 runs 14 residues. Germline-derived CDR1 and CDR2 are WNHNN and SYGVQD (reference sequence). V lost 6 bases to trimming and J lost 3 bases; unmatched junction nucleotides: 6. Here the CDR3 DNA reads TGCGCCAGCAGCGACTTGCGGGAGGGCTACGAGCAGTACTTC. This encodes CASSDLREGYEQYF.

The CDR3 loop reads CASSQVTDTDTQYF. CDR3 in DNA: TGCGCCAGCAGCCAAGTAACGGACACAGATACGCAGTATTTT. The chain uses TRBV4-1 and TRBJ2-3; D is undetermined. Germline loops: CDR1 MGHRA, CDR2 YSYEKL. Trimming shortened V by 1 base and J by 2 bases, and 7 bases separated the two germline ends. This CDR3 is 14 amino acids long.

V and J are TRBV19 and TRBJ2-1; 10 bases match TRBD2. V shed 2 bases, J shed 4 bases, and the junction held 2 bases outside the gene matches. The V gene's germline CDR1 is LNHDA and CDR2 SQIVND (reference sequence). The CDR3 runs 15 residues. CDR3 sequence (DNA): TGTGCCAGTAGTATATCACTAGCGGGGTACAATGAGCAGTTCTTC. Translating it yields CASSISLAGYNEQFF.

V usage is TRBV19 and J usage is TRBJ1-3; no clear D. In germline, CDR1 is LNHDA, CDR2 SQIVND (reference sequence). This CDR3 has 15 residues. V shed 4 bases and J shed 0 bases, with 10 bases lying between them. The CDR3 region is CASSTADISGNTIYF. The DNA of the CDR3 is TGTGCCAGTAGTACCGCAGACATCTCTGGAAACACCATATATTTT.

The J gene is TRBJ2-2, the V gene TRBV5-1, with 7 bases fitting TRBD1. The CDR3 is made up of 16 amino acids. The germline V gene has CDR1 SGHRS and CDR2 YFSETQ. The trim removed 1 base at V and 2 bases at J, leaving 5 bases unmatched. In DNA form, the CDR3 reads TGCGCCAGCAGCTTGCTTGGGACAGCAAACACCGGGGAGCTGTTTTTT. This gives the protein CASSLLGTANTGELFF.

V usage is TRBV4-1 and J usage is TRBJ2-2; a possible D gene is TRBD1 (6 bases). Germline loops: CDR1 MGHRA, CDR2 YSYEKL. V lost 3 bases to trimming and J lost 7 bases, with 18 bases between them. This CDR3 has 16 amino acids. The CDR3 here is CASSQKQGRVNGELFF. The CDR3 nucleotides are TGCGCCAGCAGCCAGAAACAGGGTCGAGTAAACGGGGAGCTGTTTTTT.